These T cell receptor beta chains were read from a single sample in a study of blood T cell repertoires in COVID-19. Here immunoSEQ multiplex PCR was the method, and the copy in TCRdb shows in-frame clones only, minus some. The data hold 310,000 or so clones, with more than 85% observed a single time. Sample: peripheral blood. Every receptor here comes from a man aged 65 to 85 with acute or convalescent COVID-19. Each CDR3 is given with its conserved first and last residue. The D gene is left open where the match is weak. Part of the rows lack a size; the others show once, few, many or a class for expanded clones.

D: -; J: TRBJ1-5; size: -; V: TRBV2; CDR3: CASSETGNSYQPQHF; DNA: TGTGCCAGCAGTGAAACAGGAAACAGCTATCAGCCCCAGCATTTT
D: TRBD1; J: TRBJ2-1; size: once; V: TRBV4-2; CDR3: CASSQLGQGAPKQFF; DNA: TGTGCCAGCAGCCAACTTGGACAGGGTGCCCCAAAGCAGTTCTTC
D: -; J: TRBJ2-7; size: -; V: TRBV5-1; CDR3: CASSLLTGGAYEQYF; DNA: TGCGCCAGCAGCTTGTTGACAGGAGGAGCCTACGAGCAGTACTTC
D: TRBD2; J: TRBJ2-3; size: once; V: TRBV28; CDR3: CASSLLAGVADTQYF; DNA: TGTGCCAGCAGTTTGCTAGCGGGGGTTGCAGATACGCAGTATTTT
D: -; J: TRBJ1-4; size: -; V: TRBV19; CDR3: CASSTRTVTTNEKLFF; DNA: TGTGCCAGTAGTACTCGGACAGTCACAACTAATGAAAAACTGTTTTTT
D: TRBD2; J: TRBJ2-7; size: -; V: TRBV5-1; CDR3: CASSLATGTSGGPAYEQYF; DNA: TGCGCCAGCAGCTTGGCTACTGGGACTAGCGGGGGGCCCGCCTACGAGCAGTACTTC
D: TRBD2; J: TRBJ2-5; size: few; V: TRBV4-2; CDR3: CASSQELAGVQETQYF; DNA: TGTGCCAGCAGCCAAGAGCTAGCGGGGGTACAAGAGACCCAGTACTTC
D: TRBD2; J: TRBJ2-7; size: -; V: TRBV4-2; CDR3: CASSQELRTSGYEQYF; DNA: TGTGCCAGCAGCCAAGAACTACGGACTAGCGGTTACGAGCAGTACTTC
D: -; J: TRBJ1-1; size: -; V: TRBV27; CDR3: CASRVAGLNTEAFF; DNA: TGTGCCAGCAGGGTTGCAGGGTTGAACACTGAAGCTTTCTTT
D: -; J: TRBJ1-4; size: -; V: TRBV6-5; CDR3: CASSYEGATNEKLFF; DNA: TGTGCCAGCAGTTACGAGGGTGCAACTAATGAAAAACTGTTTTTT
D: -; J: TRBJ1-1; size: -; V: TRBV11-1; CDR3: CASSLAHAGTEAFF; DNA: TGTGCCAGCAGCTTAGCGCATGCGGGGACTGAAGCTTTCTTT
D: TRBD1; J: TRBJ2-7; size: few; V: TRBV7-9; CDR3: CASSRTGLEQYF; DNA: TGTGCCAGCAGCCGGACAGGTCTCGAGCAGTACTTC
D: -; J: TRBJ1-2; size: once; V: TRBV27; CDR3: CASSRDSRGGYGYTF; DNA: TGTGCCAGCAGTAGAGACTCCCGGGGAGGCTATGGCTACACCTTC
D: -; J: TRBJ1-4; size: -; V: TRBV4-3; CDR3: CASSQVRTGTGNEKLFF; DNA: TGCGCCAGCAGCCAAGTAAGAACCGGGACTGGAAATGAAAAACTGTTTTTT
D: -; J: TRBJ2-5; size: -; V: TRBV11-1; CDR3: CASSLGAAGAETQYF; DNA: TGTGCCAGCAGCTTAGGTGCGGCAGGGGCCGAGACCCAGTACTTC
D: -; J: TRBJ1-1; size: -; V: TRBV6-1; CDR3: CASSEAWESARNTEAFF; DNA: TGTGCCAGCAGTGAAGCTTGGGAGTCGGCGAGGAACACTGAAGCTTTCTTT
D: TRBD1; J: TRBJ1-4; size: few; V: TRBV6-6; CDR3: CASRNRQGSEKLFF; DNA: TGTGCCAGCAGAAACCGACAGGGAAGTGAAAAACTGTTTTTT
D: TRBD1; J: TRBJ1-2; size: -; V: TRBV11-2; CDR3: CASSLGQGGGYGYTF; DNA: TGTGCCAGCAGCTTAGGACAGGGGGGCGGCTATGGCTACACCTTC
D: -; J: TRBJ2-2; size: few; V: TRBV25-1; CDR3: CASREGQGGTGELFF; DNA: TGTGCCAGCAGGGAGGGTCAGGGAGGCACCGGGGAGCTGTTTTTT
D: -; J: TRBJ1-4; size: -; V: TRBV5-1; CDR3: CASSLDGFEGEKLFF; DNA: TGCGCCAGCAGCTTGGACGGATTTGAGGGTGAAAAACTGTTTTTT
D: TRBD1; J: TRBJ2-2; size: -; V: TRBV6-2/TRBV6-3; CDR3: CASSPDRGQRELFF; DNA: TGTGCCAGCAGTCCGGACAGGGGGCAGAGGGAGCTGTTTTTT
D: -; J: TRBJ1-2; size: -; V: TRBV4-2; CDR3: CASSQGNYGYTF; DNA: TGTGCCAGCAGCCAGGGCAACTATGGCTACACCTTC
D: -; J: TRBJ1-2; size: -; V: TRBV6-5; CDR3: CASSYSEGYGYTF; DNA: TGTGCCAGCAGTTACTCCGAGGGCTATGGCTACACCTTC
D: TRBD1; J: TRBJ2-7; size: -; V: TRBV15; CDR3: CATSRDWSGQVGGQYF; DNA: TGTGCCACCAGCAGAGATTGGTCGGGACAGGTCGGAGGGCAGTACTTC
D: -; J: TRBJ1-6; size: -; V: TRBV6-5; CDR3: CASSSVLGARLHF; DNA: TGTGCCAGCAGCTCCGTTTTGGGGGCTCGCCTCCACTTT
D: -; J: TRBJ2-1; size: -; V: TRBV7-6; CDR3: CASSLGGRRYNEQFF; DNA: TGTGCCAGCAGCTTAGGTGGGAGACGGTACAATGAGCAGTTCTTC
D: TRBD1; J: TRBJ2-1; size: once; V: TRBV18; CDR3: CASSADRGYNEQFF; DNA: TGTGCCAGCTCGGCCGACAGGGGCTACAATGAGCAGTTCTTC
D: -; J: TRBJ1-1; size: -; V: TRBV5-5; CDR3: CASSLVPGNTEAFF; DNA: TGTGCCAGCAGCTTGGTCCCGGGGAACACTGAAGCTTTCTTT
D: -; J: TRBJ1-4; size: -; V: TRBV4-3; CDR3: CASSQQSLTMNNEKLFF; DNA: TGCGCCAGCAGCCAACAAAGCCTGACAATGAATAATGAAAAACTGTTTTTT
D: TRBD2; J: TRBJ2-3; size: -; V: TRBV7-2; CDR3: CASSRGTNTDTQYF; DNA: TGTGCCAGCAGCCGCGGGACTAACACAGATACGCAGTATTTT
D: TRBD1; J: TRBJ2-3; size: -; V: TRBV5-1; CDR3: CASSPGTGGDTQYF; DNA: TGCGCCAGCAGCCCCGGGACAGGGGGAGATACGCAGTATTTT
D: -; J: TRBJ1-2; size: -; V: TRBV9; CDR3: CASKREDTANGYTF; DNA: TGTGCCTCAAAACGGGAGGATACCGCCAATGGCTACACCTTC
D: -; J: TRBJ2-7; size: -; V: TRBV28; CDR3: CASSFSGKDYEQYF; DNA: TGTGCCAGCAGTTTTTCAGGGAAGGACTACGAGCAGTACTTC
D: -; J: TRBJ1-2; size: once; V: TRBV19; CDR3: CASKEEGTYYGYTF; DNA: TGTGCCAGTAAAGAGGAAGGGACTTACTATGGCTACACCTTC
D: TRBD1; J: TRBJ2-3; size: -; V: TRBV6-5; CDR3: CASRGTGSDTQYF; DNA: TGTGCCAGCAGGGGGACAGGGTCAGATACGCAGTATTTT
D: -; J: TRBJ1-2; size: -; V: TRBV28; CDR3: CASSRVRGAHGYTF; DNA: TGTGCCAGCAGTCGAGTGCGGGGGGCACACGGCTACACCTTC
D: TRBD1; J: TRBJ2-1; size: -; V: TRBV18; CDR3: CASSTGTGYVVEQFF; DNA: TGTGCCAGCTCAACCGGGACAGGGTACGTAGTTGAGCAGTTCTTC
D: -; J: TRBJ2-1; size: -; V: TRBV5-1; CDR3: CASSLAVGSRPYNEQFF; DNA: TGCGCCAGCAGCTTGGCCGTCGGGTCCCGCCCCTACAATGAGCAGTTCTTC
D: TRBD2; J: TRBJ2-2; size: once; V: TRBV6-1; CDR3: CASSERLAGEFSGELFF; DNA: TGTGCCAGCAGTGAAAGACTAGCGGGGGAATTCAGCGGGGAGCTGTTTTTT
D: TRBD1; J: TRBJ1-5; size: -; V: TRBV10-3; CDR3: CAISDSRQGSNQPQHF; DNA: TGTGCCATCAGTGACAGCCGACAGGGGAGCAATCAGCCCCAGCATTTT
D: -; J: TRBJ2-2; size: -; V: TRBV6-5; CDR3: CASSYRVTTGTGELFF; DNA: TGTGCCAGCAGTTACCGGGTCACGACAGGTACCGGGGAGCTGTTTTTT
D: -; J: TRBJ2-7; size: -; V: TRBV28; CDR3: CASSAGGGLYEQYF; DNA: TGTGCCAGCAGCGCCGGTGGGGGACTCTACGAGCAGTACTTC
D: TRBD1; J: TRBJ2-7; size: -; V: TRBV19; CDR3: CASSQQGTTYEQYF; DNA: TGTGCCAGTAGCCAACAGGGGACCACCTACGAGCAGTACTTC
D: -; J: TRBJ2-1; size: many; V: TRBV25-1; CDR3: CASSAYYEQFF; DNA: TGTGCCAGCAGTGCCTATTATGAGCAGTTCTTC
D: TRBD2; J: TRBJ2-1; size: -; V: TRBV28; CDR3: CASGTGTRVGNEQFF; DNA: TGTGCCAGCGGCACCGGGACTAGAGTCGGCAATGAGCAGTTCTTC
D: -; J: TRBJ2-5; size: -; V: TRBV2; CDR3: CASSDRYQETQYF; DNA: TGTGCCAGCAGTGACAGGTACCAAGAGACCCAGTACTTC
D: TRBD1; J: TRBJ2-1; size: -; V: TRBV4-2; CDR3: CASSSGQGAEEQFF; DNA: TGTGCCAGCAGCTCGGGACAGGGGGCGGAAGAGCAGTTCTTC
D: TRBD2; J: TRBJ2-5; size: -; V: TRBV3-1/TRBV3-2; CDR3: CASSQGRAGVWETQYF; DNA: TGTGCCAGCAGCCAAGGTCGGGCGGGGGTGTGGGAGACCCAGTACTTC
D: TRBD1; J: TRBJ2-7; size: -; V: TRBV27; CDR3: CAKHPPTGESYEQYF; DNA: TGTGCCAAACACCCTCCAACAGGGGAGTCCTACGAGCAGTACTTC
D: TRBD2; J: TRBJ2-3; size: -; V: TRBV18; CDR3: CASSPRLAGGPDTQYF; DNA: TGTGCCAGCTCACCAAGGCTAGCGGGGGGGCCAGATACGCAGTATTTT
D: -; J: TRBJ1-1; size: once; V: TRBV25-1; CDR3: CASSETGLAFF; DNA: TGTGCCAGCAGTGAGACAGGTCTAGCTTTCTTT
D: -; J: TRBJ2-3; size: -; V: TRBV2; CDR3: CASSEGGGTDTQYF; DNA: TGTGCCAGCAGTGAAGGCGGGGGCACAGATACGCAGTATTTT
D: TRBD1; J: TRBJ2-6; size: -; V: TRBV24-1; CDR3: CATSDPTGADGANVLTF; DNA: TGTGCCACCAGTGACCCCACAGGGGCGGACGGGGCCAACGTCCTGACTTTC
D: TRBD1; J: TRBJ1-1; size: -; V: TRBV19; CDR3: CASNTGGGTEAFF; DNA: TGTGCCAGTAATACAGGGGGCGGCACTGAAGCTTTCTTT
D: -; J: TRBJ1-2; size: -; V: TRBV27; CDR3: CASRRPGPIGYGYTF; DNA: TGTGCCAGCAGGCGGCCAGGGCCAATTGGGTATGGCTACACCTTC